A selection of T cell receptor beta chains follows, all from one sample in a study of blood T cell repertoires in COVID-19. The repertoire was sequenced with immunoSEQ multiplex PCR; TCRdb's copy has only in-frame clones and lacks some. The sample holds about 130,000 clones, approximately 85% seen once. The source material was peripheral blood. These receptors all stem from a woman older than 75 with COVID-19, enrolled during active disease. The CDR3 runs from the conserved cysteine through the conserved F or W. Fields, in order: D gene, J gene, clone size, V gene, CDR3 protein, CDR3 DNA. D genes are given only for firm matches. Rows may omit the clone size; those that give it use once, few, many or a size class.

TRBD1	TRBJ1-3	few	TRBV5-6	CASSGTGFSAGNTIYF	TGTGCCAGCAGCGGGACAGGGTTTAGTGCCGGAAACACCATATATTTT
NA	TRBJ2-7	few	TRBV25-1	CASRGLGGRDEQYF	TGTGCCAGCAGAGGTTTAGGGGGGAGGGACGAGCAGTACTTC
NA	TRBJ1-1	NA	TRBV6-4	CASSDFPGATEAFF	TGTGCCAGCAGTGACTTCCCGGGAGCGACTGAAGCTTTCTTT
NA	TRBJ1-1	NA	TRBV28	CASRRPATSEAFF	TGTGCCAGCAGACGACCGGCGACAAGTGAAGCTTTCTTT
TRBD2	TRBJ2-1	NA	TRBV5-6	CASSSNRGLAGSYNEQFF	TGTGCCAGCAGCTCAAACCGGGGACTAGCGGGATCCTACAATGAGCAGTTCTTC
TRBD2	TRBJ2-3	NA	TRBV7-2	CASSFPGLAGTDTQYF	TGTGCCAGCAGCTTCCCCGGACTAGCCGGAACAGATACGCAGTATTTT
TRBD2	TRBJ2-3	NA	TRBV5-4	CASSLRILADSSDTQYF	TGTGCCAGCAGCTTGAGAATACTAGCGGATTCATCGGATACGCAGTATTTT
NA	TRBJ1-5	NA	TRBV28	CASRTDSYQPQHF	TGTGCCAGCAGGACCGACAGCTATCAGCCCCAGCATTTT
TRBD1	TRBJ2-5	NA	TRBV28	CASSTRVGRGPEETQYF	TGTGCCAGCAGTACCCGCGTGGGCAGGGGGCCCGAAGAGACCCAGTACTTC
NA	TRBJ1-1	few	TRBV7-9	CASSLVGGLGDMNTEAFF	TGTGCCAGCAGCTTAGTAGGGGGTCTAGGGGATATGAACACTGAAGCTTTCTTT
NA	TRBJ2-7	NA	TRBV1	CTSRVAGQNEQYF	TGCACCAGCAGAGTAGCGGGACAGAACGAGCAGTACTTC
NA	TRBJ1-2	NA	TRBV6-5	CASSYGTPGYGYTF	TGTGCCAGCAGTTATGGGACTCCTGGCTATGGCTACACCTTC
NA	TRBJ1-1	NA	TRBV6-5	CASRLAEVRGTEAFF	TGTGCCAGCAGACTAGCAGAGGTTCGGGGCACTGAAGCTTTCTTT
TRBD1	TRBJ1-3	NA	TRBV23-1	CASSPDFGTASLCRSGNTIYF	TGCGCCAGCAGTCCGGATTTCGGGACAGCCTCCCTCTGCCGGTCTGGAAACACCATATATTTT
NA	TRBJ1-4	NA	TRBV2	CASGTPSGEGEKLFF	TGTGCCAGCGGGACCCCTTCGGGGGAAGGTGAAAAACTGTTTTTT
TRBD1	TRBJ1-4	few	TRBV5-1	CASSLAGQGASEKLFF	TGCGCCAGCAGCTTGGCGGGGCAGGGGGCCTCTGAAAAACTGTTTTTT
NA	TRBJ2-3	once	TRBV7-8	CASSPQGLADTQYF	TGTGCCAGCAGCCCCCAGGGGTTAGCGGATACGCAGTATTTT
NA	TRBJ1-3	NA	TRBV5-5	CASSLEGNTIYF	TGTGCCAGCAGCTTAGAGGGAAACACCATATATTTT